A selection of T cell receptor beta chains follows, all from one sample in a study of cytomegalovirus exposure and HLA in healthy donors. The repertoire was sequenced with immunoSEQ multiplex PCR; TCRdb's copy has only in-frame clones and lacks some. The table shows under 250,000 clones, with around 86% occurring only once. Sequencing was performed on PBMCs. These receptors were collected from a woman aged 45 to 65 in good health and CMV-seropositive. CDR3s include the opening cysteine and the closing phenylalanine or tryptophan. The order of the fields is J gene, D gene, clone size, V gene, CDR3 DNA, CDR3 protein. The D gene is left open where the match is weak. Expanded clones are given a class, and other clones once, few, many or no size at all.

j_gene: TRBJ2-2; d_gene: .; abundance: .; v_gene: TRBV6-5; CDR3nt: TGTGCCAGCAGTTTCCGACAGAACACCGGGGAGCTGTTTTTT; CDR3aa: CASSFRQNTGELFF
j_gene: TRBJ1-1; d_gene: TRBD1; abundance: few; v_gene: TRBV6-6; CDR3nt: TGTGCCAGCAGTTACCCTAGGACAGGGGGATTGGTGGCTTTCTTT; CDR3aa: CASSYPRTGGLVAFF
j_gene: TRBJ1-5; d_gene: .; abundance: few; v_gene: TRBV28; CDR3nt: TGTGCCAGCAGAGACAGCAGAAATCAGCCCCAGCATTTT; CDR3aa: CASRDSRNQPQHF
j_gene: TRBJ2-7; d_gene: .; abundance: .; v_gene: TRBV18; CDR3nt: TGTGCCAGCTCACCAAACAGGGAAAGCGAGCAGTACTTC; CDR3aa: CASSPNRESEQYF
j_gene: TRBJ1-4; d_gene: .; abundance: .; v_gene: TRBV27; CDR3nt: TGTGCCAGCAGATCCGGCGGACTAGGGGAAAAACTGTTTTTT; CDR3aa: CASRSGGLGEKLFF
j_gene: TRBJ2-7; d_gene: TRBD1; abundance: .; v_gene: TRBV19; CDR3nt: TGTGCCAGTAGTACCCGGGACAGAGACGAGCAGTACTTC; CDR3aa: CASSTRDRDEQYF
j_gene: TRBJ1-2; d_gene: .; abundance: few; v_gene: TRBV28; CDR3nt: TGTGCCAGCAGTTTCATGGGTCGGGGAGACTATGGCTACACCTTC; CDR3aa: CASSFMGRGDYGYTF
j_gene: TRBJ2-1; d_gene: TRBD1; abundance: .; v_gene: TRBV19; CDR3nt: TGTGCCAGTAGTAGGGGACGAAGGGGGCCCTACAATGAGCAGTTCTTC; CDR3aa: CASSRGRRGPYNEQFF
j_gene: TRBJ2-7; d_gene: TRBD1; abundance: once; v_gene: TRBV7-9; CDR3nt: TGTTCCAGCAGCTCAGGGGGGACAGGTAAATGGATTAAAAGCTACGAGCAGTACTTC; CDR3aa: CSSSSGGTGKWIKSYEQYF
j_gene: TRBJ2-3; d_gene: .; abundance: .; v_gene: TRBV27; CDR3nt: TGTGCCAGCAGTTTCATTGATACGCAGTATTTT; CDR3aa: CASSFIDTQYF
j_gene: TRBJ1-1; d_gene: .; abundance: .; v_gene: TRBV30; CDR3nt: TGTGCCTCCATGACAGCAGGCCAAGCTTTCTTT; CDR3aa: CASMTAGQAFF
j_gene: TRBJ2-2; d_gene: .; abundance: .; v_gene: TRBV11-3; CDR3nt: TGTGCCAGCAGTAAAGCCTCCGGGGAGCTGTTTTTT; CDR3aa: CASSKASGELFF
j_gene: TRBJ2-7; d_gene: .; abundance: .; v_gene: TRBV2; CDR3nt: TGTGCCAGCAGTGAAGCGCGGGGATTCCTACCCTACGAGCAGTACTTC; CDR3aa: CASSEARGFLPYEQYF
j_gene: TRBJ2-5; d_gene: TRBD1; abundance: .; v_gene: TRBV18; CDR3nt: TGTGCCAGCTCTCAGGGACAGCAAGAGACCCAGTACTTC; CDR3aa: CASSQGQQETQYF
j_gene: TRBJ2-7; d_gene: .; abundance: .; v_gene: TRBV5-1; CDR3nt: TGCGCCAGCAGCTACGGACAGAACTACGAGCAGTACTTC; CDR3aa: CASSYGQNYEQYF
j_gene: TRBJ2-5; d_gene: .; abundance: .; v_gene: TRBV9; CDR3nt: TGTGCCAGCAGCGTCCGATCGGAAGAGACCCAGTACTTC; CDR3aa: CASSVRSEETQYF
j_gene: TRBJ1-1; d_gene: TRBD1; abundance: few; v_gene: TRBV4-3; CDR3nt: TGCGCCAGCAGGACGAGGACAGGGGCGTACACTGAAGCTTTCTTT; CDR3aa: CASRTRTGAYTEAFF
j_gene: TRBJ2-3; d_gene: .; abundance: .; v_gene: TRBV7-2; CDR3nt: TGTGCCAGCAGCTTAAGAGGACAGCAAACAGATACGCAGTATTTT; CDR3aa: CASSLRGQQTDTQYF
j_gene: TRBJ2-3; d_gene: .; abundance: few; v_gene: TRBV7-6; CDR3nt: TGTGCCAGCAGCCCACAGGAGGGGGCTCTCCGACCAGATACGCAGTATTTT; CDR3aa: CASSPQEGALRPDTQYF
j_gene: TRBJ1-1; d_gene: TRBD1; abundance: few; v_gene: TRBV5-1; CDR3nt: TGCGCCAGCAGGTTGACAGGGGATAACACTGAAGCTTTCTTT; CDR3aa: CASRLTGDNTEAFF
j_gene: TRBJ2-1; d_gene: TRBD1; abundance: .; v_gene: TRBV2; CDR3nt: TGTGCCAGCAGTGGGCGGACAGGGGGAAACTACAATGAGCAGTTCTTC; CDR3aa: CASSGRTGGNYNEQFF
j_gene: TRBJ1-6; d_gene: .; abundance: .; v_gene: TRBV7-8; CDR3nt: TGTGCCAGCACCTTGAGGAGTAACGCCGATTCACCCCTCCACTTT; CDR3aa: CASTLRSNADSPLHF
j_gene: TRBJ1-1; d_gene: .; abundance: .; v_gene: TRBV28; CDR3nt: TGTGCCAGCAGTTACAGGCCCATGAACACTGAAGCTTTCTTT; CDR3aa: CASSYRPMNTEAFF
j_gene: TRBJ1-5; d_gene: TRBD1; abundance: few; v_gene: TRBV4-3; CDR3nt: TGCGCCAGCAGCCCCTCGAGACAGGGTGATCAGCCCCAGCATTTT; CDR3aa: CASSPSRQGDQPQHF
j_gene: TRBJ1-3; d_gene: .; abundance: .; v_gene: TRBV19; CDR3nt: TGTGCCAGTAGTATCGGCGGCACTGGAAACACCATATATTTT; CDR3aa: CASSIGGTGNTIYF
j_gene: TRBJ1-1; d_gene: .; abundance: .; v_gene: TRBV5-8; CDR3nt: TGTGCCAGCAGCCGCAGGGGTGGGTTTTTCACTGAAGCTTTCTTT; CDR3aa: CASSRRGGFFTEAFF
j_gene: TRBJ1-2; d_gene: .; abundance: .; v_gene: TRBV7-2; CDR3nt: TGTGCCAGCAGCTTGGAGCCTGAAATCAACTATGGCTACACCTTC; CDR3aa: CASSLEPEINYGYTF
j_gene: TRBJ1-6; d_gene: TRBD1; abundance: once; v_gene: TRBV4-2; CDR3nt: TGTGCCAGCAGCCAAGTGGGCAGGGGGAATTCACCCCTCCACTTT; CDR3aa: CASSQVGRGNSPLHF
j_gene: TRBJ1-1; d_gene: .; abundance: .; v_gene: TRBV5-1; CDR3nt: TGCGCCAGCAGCTTGGAGCCGGGAGGAGCTTTCTTT; CDR3aa: CASSLEPGGAFF
j_gene: TRBJ2-2; d_gene: TRBD1; abundance: .; v_gene: TRBV5-4; CDR3nt: TGTGCCAGCAGCTTGGGCTGGAGGACAGGGGCGAACACCGGGGAGCTGTTTTTT; CDR3aa: CASSLGWRTGANTGELFF
j_gene: TRBJ1-2; d_gene: .; abundance: .; v_gene: TRBV15; CDR3nt: TGTGCCACCAGCATCTCCGGGGGGGCAGGAGGCGGCTACACCTTC; CDR3aa: CATSISGGAGGGYTF
j_gene: TRBJ2-7; d_gene: .; abundance: once; v_gene: TRBV7-2; CDR3nt: TGTGCCAGCCGTTATAGCGAATACGAGCAGTACTTC; CDR3aa: CASRYSEYEQYF